The clone carrying this TCR beta chain is categorized as medium-sized. This record comes from a study of blood T cell repertoires in COVID-19. About the research overall: PBMCs, B-cell-depleted T cells, or T cells provided the cDNA or gDNA that made up the material.

The CDR3 loop spans 17 amino acids. V lost 4 bases to trimming and J lost 0 bases, with 16 bases between them. Germline CDR1 and CDR2: SNHLY and FYNNEI. The cohort comprised adults aged roughly 18 to 95 years residing in 20 to 30 US areas. Cohorts were assigned according to the clinical history that participants reported. Authors' methods: Nucleated cell number was recorded as an estimate derived from reference gene primer amplification. The assay was immunoSEQ multiplex PCR, and TCRdb's table has in-frame clones only and misses some. The V and J calls and clone size come from that table; D and trimming were worked out from the DNA. There are about 60,000 clones in the sample; 70% to 90% occur only once, and approximately 3.8% lies in the top ten.

The chain joins TRBV2 to TRBJ2-1; tentatively, D is TRBD1 (5 bases). Sequenced material: PBMCs or T cells enriched from blood (not recorded which). The clonotype comes from a woman in her thirties or forties with acute COVID-19. CDR3 residues: CASSGVSGLFSYNEQFF. The CDR3 bases are TGTGCCAGCAGTGGAGTTTCAGGGTTGTTCTCCTACAATGAGCAGTTCTTC.